Listed here is a single T cell receptor beta chain. There is no known antigen for this receptor. Base-call qualities are not available, and no considerably larger clone is one nucleotide away. Preparation of the library involved PCR. Sequencer: Illumina HiSeq 2500. To reduce PCR and sequencing biases, unique molecular identifiers were incorporated into the TCR beta cDNA libraries. Approximately 500,000 cDNA molecules were obtained per 1 to 10 million input T cells, so each molecule approximated one T cell. The patient libraries were prepared and sequenced with the same protocol used for the earlier healthy control dataset. Samples belonging to the same batch were prepared together, multiplexed and sequenced on a shared HiSeq lane. Per the authors' processing: Raw barcoded reads were processed with MIGEC, discarding single-read molecular identifier groups before consensus assembly and CDR3 extraction. Clonotype tables were post-analysed with VDJtools, and diversity was normalized by down-sampling all datasets to the smallest sample size. In repertoire overlap clustering, CDR3 amino acid sequences, but not nucleotide sequences, were matched to correct batch-related cross-sample contamination. TCRdb handled the public reads itself, with Q25 trimming in fastp and clone calling in MiXCR, and kept productive beta chains. Each CDR3 protein appears once, grouped with its most common genes and DNA. These V and J calls rely on TCRdb rather than the paper's analysis. The sample contains hundreds of thousands of distinct CDR3 sequences, 25% to 30% of them found a single time. About 0.5% of the sample lies in the top ten.

These data come from a study of post-analysis software for immune sequencing data (dated by TCRdb to the mid-2010s). For context, the study as a whole: Disease courses on record covered relapsing-remitting, secondary progressive and progressive-relapsing multiple sclerosis, though some patients had no subtype annotation. The multiple sclerosis patient repertoires were compared with 10 to 12 previously published healthy control repertoires from donors aged 6 to 25 years. A subset of samples was prepared in parallel using single-end sample barcoding, then pooled and co-amplified after Illumina adapter ligation. Overall study outcomes, separate from this receptor: The multiple sclerosis patient group was slightly younger than the control group. Normalized Chao1 diversity was significantly lower in multiple sclerosis patients than controls, suggesting substantial peripheral T-cell clonal expansion. Roughly 5 TRBV segments, including TRBV5-6, TRBV5-1 and TRBV20-1, were significantly more frequent in patients than controls. When samples were clustered directly using the F measure, samples prepared in the same batch co-clustered strongly, which prompted a batch-effect correction.

To demonstrate the VDJtools post-analysis software, TCR beta repertoires were profiled from the peripheral blood of 10 to 15 young patients with multiple sclerosis. Multiple sclerosis patients were children and adolescents aged about 6 to 17 years. CDR1 MNHEY and CDR2 SVGAGI are derived from the germline V gene. V lost 7 bases and J lost 4 bases; the stretch between them is 13 bases long. From cysteine to phenylalanine, the CDR3 is 13 amino acids long. Only the CDR3 portion is preserved as DNA: 39 bases, with reading frame beginning at the first base. The TCR was taken from a girl under 18 with multiple sclerosis. The chain employs TRBV6-5 and TRBJ1-2, and the D gene may be TRBD1, 5 bases matching. What was sequenced was blood. The bases are TGTGCCAGCATCTCTCTCGGGGGCTATGGCTACACCTTC. Translation gives CASISLGGYGYTF.